These T cell receptor beta chains were read from a single sample in a study of T-cell reconstitution after alpha-beta-depleted transplantation in children. TCRdb redid the calling of the PCR reads with MiXCR, one entry per CDR3 protein. The sample comprises 120,000 to 150,000 distinct CDR3 sequences, 8.8% of which are singletons, and roughly 20% rests with the top ten. Sequencing used PBMCs, mostly from graft donor cells, obtained 180 days after TCRalphabeta/CD19-depleted stem cell transplant. The source of these receptors is a female patient aged 2-10 years who had a stem cell transplant for congenital amegakaryocytic thrombocytopenia, so the T cells may come from the graft donor. The CDR3 runs from the conserved cysteine through the conserved F or W. D genes are given only for firm matches. Rows may omit the clone size; those that give it use once, few, many or a size class.

>TRBD1|TRBV13|many|TRBJ1-6
TGTGCCAGCAGCTTAGAGGGAACGGGACAGGGTGCCTCACCCCTCCACTTT
CASSLEGTGQGASPLHF
>-|TRBV15|-|TRBJ2-1
TGTGCCACCAGCAGAAAACTAGGGGTCGGGGCTTACAATGAGCAGTTCTTC
CATSRKLGVGAYNEQFF
>TRBD2|TRBV13|many|TRBJ2-7
TGTGCCAGCAGCCCCGCGGGAGGTGGAGGAGTCTACGAGCAGTACTTC
CASSPAGGGGVYEQYF
>-|TRBV5-1|few|TRBJ2-2
TGCGCCAGCAGCTTGGCTACAACGAACACCGGGGAGCTGTTTTTT
CASSLATTNTGELFF
>-|TRBV6-5|many|TRBJ2-1
TGTGCCAGTTGGGAAGGCAATGAGCAGTTCTTC
CASWEGNEQFF
>-|TRBV11-2|many|TRBJ2-2
TGTGCCAGCAGCTCCATGTTCAGTTATTACACCGGGGAGCTGTTTTTT
CASSSMFSYYTGELFF
>-|TRBV20-1|-|TRBJ1-4
TGCAGTGCTAGGGGGGGGACGGGAGGTGAAAAACTGTTTTTT
CSARGGTGGEKLFF
>-|TRBV5-1|many|TRBJ1-6
TGCGCCAGCAGCTTGGCTGGGGAGAATTCACCCCTCCACTTT
CASSLAGENSPLHF
>TRBD1|TRBV3-1|-|TRBJ1-2
TGTGCCAGCAGCCAAGCCTTGGGACAGATCTATGGCTACACCTTC
CASSQALGQIYGYTF
>-|TRBV4-1|few|TRBJ1-5
TGCGCCAGCAGACCAGAGGGGGGGCTGGGTCAGCCCCAGCATTTT
CASRPEGGLGQPQHF
>-|TRBV28|many|TRBJ1-2
TGTGCCAGCAGTCCGGAACATTACTATGGCTACACCTTC
CASSPEHYYGYTF
>-|TRBV5-1|many|TRBJ2-1
TGCGCCAGCAGCTTGGGGCTCAACTACAATGAGCAGTTCTTC
CASSLGLNYNEQFF
>-|TRBV12-3/TRBV12-4|many|TRBJ2-2
TGTGCCAGCAGCAAGGGAATCATTACGCTGTTTTTT
CASSKGIITLFF
>TRBD2|TRBV20-1|many|TRBJ2-1
TGCAGTGCTAGAGAAGCAAGGGCGGCGGGGGGACACAATGAGCAGTTCTTC
CSAREARAAGGHNEQFF
>TRBD1|TRBV5-1|many|TRBJ2-1
TGCGCCAGCAGCTTGGCGGACAGGGATACTGAGCAGTTCTTC
CASSLADRDTEQFF
>TRBD1|TRBV20-1|many|TRBJ1-2
TGCAGTGCTTTCGGGACAGTCGGCTACACCTTC
CSAFGTVGYTF
>-|TRBV20-1|few|TRBJ2-1
TGCAGTGCTAGTTTAGCGGAGAACTACAATGAGCAGTTCTTC
CSASLAENYNEQFF
>TRBD2|TRBV20-1|many|TRBJ2-3
TGCAGTGCTAGGCTAGCGGGAGGAGGTACAGATACGCAGTATTTT
CSARLAGGGTDTQYF
>-|TRBV28|many|TRBJ2-5
TGTGCCAGCAGTTTTAGGGGACCCCGAGGGGGGACCCAGTACTTC
CASSFRGPRGGTQYF
>-|TRBV24-1|-|TRBJ1-1
TGTGCCACCAGTGATACGCTCGGCGCTCAAGCTTTCTTT
CATSDTLGAQAFF
>-|TRBV20-1|few|TRBJ2-3
TGCAGTGCCCCCCCCCTAGCCACAGATACGCAGTATTTT
CSAPPLATDTQYF
>-|TRBV20-1|many|TRBJ2-7
TGCAGTGGAAACAGGGAGATAACCTACGAGCAGTACTTC
CSGNREITYEQYF
>TRBD1|TRBV5-1|few|TRBJ2-7
TGCGCCAGCAGTCCCATCGGACAGGGGGTGAACGAGCAGTACTTC
CASSPIGQGVNEQYF